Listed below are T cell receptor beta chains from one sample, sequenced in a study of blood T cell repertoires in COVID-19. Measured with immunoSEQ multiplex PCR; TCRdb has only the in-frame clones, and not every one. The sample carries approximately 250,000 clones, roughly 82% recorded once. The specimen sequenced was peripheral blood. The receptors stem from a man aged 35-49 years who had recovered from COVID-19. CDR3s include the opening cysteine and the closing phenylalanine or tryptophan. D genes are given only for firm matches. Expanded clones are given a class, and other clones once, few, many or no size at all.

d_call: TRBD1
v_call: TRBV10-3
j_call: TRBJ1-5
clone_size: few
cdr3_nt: TGTGCCATCAGTAGGACAGGGGATAGCAATCAGCCCCAGCATTTT
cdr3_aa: CAISRTGDSNQPQHF

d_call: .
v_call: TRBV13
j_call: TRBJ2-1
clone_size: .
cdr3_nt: TGTGCCAGCAGCGGAGGGAGGCAGAATGAGCAGTTCTTC
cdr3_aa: CASSGGRQNEQFF

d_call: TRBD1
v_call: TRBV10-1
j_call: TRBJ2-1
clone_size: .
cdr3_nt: TGCGCCAGCAGTGAGCGACAGGGCGATGAGCAGTTCTTC
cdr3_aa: CASSERQGDEQFF

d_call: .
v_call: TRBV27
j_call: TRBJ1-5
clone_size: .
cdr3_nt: TGTGCCAGCAGCGGGGGTAATCAGCCCCAGCATTTT
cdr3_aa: CASSGGNQPQHF

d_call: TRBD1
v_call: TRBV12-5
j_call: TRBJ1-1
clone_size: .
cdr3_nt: TGTGCTAGTGGGCCAGGGGGCGCGAACACTGAAGCTTTCTTT
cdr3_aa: CASGPGGANTEAFF

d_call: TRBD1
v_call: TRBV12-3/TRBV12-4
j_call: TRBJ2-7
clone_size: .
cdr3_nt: TGTGCCAGCGCGCACAGGGGGCTCGAGCAGTACTTC
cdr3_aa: CASAHRGLEQYF

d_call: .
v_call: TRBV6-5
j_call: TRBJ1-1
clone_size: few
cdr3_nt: TGTGCCAGCGTGCGGGGACTCACTGAAGCTTTCTTT
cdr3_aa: CASVRGLTEAFF

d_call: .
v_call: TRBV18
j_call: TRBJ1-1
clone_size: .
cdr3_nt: TGTGCCACCGCCTTTGACTACACTGAAGCTTTCTTT
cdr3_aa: CATAFDYTEAFF

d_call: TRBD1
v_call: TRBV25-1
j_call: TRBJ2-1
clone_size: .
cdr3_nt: TGTGCCAGCAGTGGGCCGGGACAGGGGAAATATGAGCAGTTCTTC
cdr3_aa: CASSGPGQGKYEQFF

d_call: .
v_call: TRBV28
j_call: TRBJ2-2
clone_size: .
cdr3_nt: TGTGCCAGCAGTTTTCCCGTCACCGGGGAGCTGTTTTTT
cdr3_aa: CASSFPVTGELFF

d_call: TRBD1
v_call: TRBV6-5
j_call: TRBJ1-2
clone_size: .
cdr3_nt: TGTGCCAGCAGTCGGACAGGGGGGGGACACTATGGCTACACCTTC
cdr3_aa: CASSRTGGGHYGYTF

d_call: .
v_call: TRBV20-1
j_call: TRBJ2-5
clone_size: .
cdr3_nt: TGCAGTGCTCCCGGGATTGAGACCCAGTACTTC
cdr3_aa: CSAPGIETQYF

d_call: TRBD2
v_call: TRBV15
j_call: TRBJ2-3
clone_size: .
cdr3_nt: TGTGCCACCAGCAGAGATCGGGCGGGGGGATCGGATACGCAGTATTTT
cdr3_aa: CATSRDRAGGSDTQYF

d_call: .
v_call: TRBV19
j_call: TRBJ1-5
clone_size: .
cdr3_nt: TGTGCCAGTAGTATAGTCCCGGGGAGCAATCAGCCCCAGCATTTT
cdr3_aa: CASSIVPGSNQPQHF

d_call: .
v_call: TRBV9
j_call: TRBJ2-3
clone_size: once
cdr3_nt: TGTGCCAGCAGCGACGAGAGTAGCGCTACCACAGATACGCAGTATTTT
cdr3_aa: CASSDESSATTDTQYF

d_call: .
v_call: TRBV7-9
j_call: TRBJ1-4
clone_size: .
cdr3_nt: TGTGCCAGCAGCTTTGGAGGAGCCACTAATGAAAAACTGTTTTTT
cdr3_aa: CASSFGGATNEKLFF

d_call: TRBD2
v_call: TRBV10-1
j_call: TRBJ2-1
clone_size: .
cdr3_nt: TGCGCCAGTTCTCCGGGACTAGCGGGAGGCCATGAGCAGTTCTTC
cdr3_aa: CASSPGLAGGHEQFF

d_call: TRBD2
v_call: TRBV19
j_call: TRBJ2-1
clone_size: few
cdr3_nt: TGTGCCAGTAGACAAGCGGGGCAGAGCTCCTACAATGAGCAGTTCTTC
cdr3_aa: CASRQAGQSSYNEQFF

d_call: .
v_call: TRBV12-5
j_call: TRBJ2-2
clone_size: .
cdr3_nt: TGTGCTAGTGGTTTTTCCGGAGCGAACACCGGGGAGCTGTTTTTT
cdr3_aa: CASGFSGANTGELFF

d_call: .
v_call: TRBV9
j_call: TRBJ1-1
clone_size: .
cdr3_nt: TGTGCCAGCAGCGTAGATATGGGGGCGAACACTGAAGCTTTCTTT
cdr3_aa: CASSVDMGANTEAFF

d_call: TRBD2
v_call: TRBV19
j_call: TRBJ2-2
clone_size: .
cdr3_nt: TGTGCCAGTAGTATAGACAATAGCGGGGCGAACACCGGGGAGCTGTTTTTT
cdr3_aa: CASSIDNSGANTGELFF

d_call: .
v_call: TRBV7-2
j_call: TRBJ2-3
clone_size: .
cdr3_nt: TGTGCCAGCAGCACGACTTTCTCAGATACGCAGTATTTT
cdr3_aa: CASSTTFSDTQYF

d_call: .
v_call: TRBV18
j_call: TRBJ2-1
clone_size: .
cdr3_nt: TGTGCCAGCTCACCTAGTGAGTTATCCTACAATGAGCAGTTCTTC
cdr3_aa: CASSPSELSYNEQFF

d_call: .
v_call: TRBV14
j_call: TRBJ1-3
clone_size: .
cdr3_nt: TGTGCCAGCAGTCCCCACCTAAGGACAGACTCTGGAAACACCATATATTTT
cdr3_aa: CASSPHLRTDSGNTIYF

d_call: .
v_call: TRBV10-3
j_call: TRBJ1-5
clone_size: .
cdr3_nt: TGTGCCATCAGTGAGTCGAGAGGGGAGGACCAGCCCCAGCATTTT
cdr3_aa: CAISESRGEDQPQHF

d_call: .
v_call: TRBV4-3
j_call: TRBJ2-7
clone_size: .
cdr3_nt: TGCGCCAGCAGCCAAGATAGGGACTGGCCCTACGAGCAGTACTTC
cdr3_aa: CASSQDRDWPYEQYF

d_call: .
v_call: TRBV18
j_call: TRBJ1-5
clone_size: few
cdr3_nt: TGTGCCAGCTCACCTGACAGAAACAATCAGCCCCAGCATTTT
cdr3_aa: CASSPDRNNQPQHF

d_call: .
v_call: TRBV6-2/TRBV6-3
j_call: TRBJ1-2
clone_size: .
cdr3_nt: TGTGCCAGCAGTTACGGGGACACCCTTGGAGTTGGCTACACCTTC
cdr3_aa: CASSYGDTLGVGYTF

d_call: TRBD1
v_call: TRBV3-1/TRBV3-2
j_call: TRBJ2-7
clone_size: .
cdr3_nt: TGTGCCAGCAGCCAAGAGGACAGGAGCGCGTACGAGCAGTACTTC
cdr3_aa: CASSQEDRSAYEQYF

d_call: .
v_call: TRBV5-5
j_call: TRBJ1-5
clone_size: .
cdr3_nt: TGTGCCAGCAGCCTGACGGGGGTTCAGCCCCAGCATTTT
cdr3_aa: CASSLTGVQPQHF

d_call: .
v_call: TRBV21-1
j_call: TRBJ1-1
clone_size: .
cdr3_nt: TGTGCCAGCAGCAAAGCTCGACAGGGAGGCCGGGAAGCTTTCTTT
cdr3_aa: CASSKARQGGREAFF

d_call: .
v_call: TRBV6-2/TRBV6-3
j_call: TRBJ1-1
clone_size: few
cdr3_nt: TGTGCCAGCAGACCTTACACGTATGAAGCTTTCTTT
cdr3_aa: CASRPYTYEAFF

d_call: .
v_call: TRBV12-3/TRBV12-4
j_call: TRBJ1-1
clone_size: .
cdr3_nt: TGTGCCAGCAGTATCAAGGGGACTGAAGCTTTCTTT
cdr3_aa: CASSIKGTEAFF

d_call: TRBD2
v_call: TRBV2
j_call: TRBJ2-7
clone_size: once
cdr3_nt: TGTGCCAGCAGTGAAACTAGCGCCTCCTACGAGCAGTACTTC
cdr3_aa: CASSETSASYEQYF

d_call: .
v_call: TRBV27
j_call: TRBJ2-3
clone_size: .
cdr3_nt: TGTGCCAGCAGTTTATCGGACTTTACAGATACGCAGTATTTT
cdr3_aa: CASSLSDFTDTQYF

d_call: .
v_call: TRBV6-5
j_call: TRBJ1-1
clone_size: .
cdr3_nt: TGTGCCAGCAGTCGGACTCCAGAAAGAGCTTTCTTT
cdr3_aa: CASSRTPERAFF

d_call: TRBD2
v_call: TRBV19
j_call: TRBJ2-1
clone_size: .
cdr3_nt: TGTGCCAGTACTCAGGGCGGGAGCAGGGCCTACAATGAGCAGTTCTTC
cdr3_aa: CASTQGGSRAYNEQFF

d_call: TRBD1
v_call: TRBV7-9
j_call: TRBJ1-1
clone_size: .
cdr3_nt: TGTGCCAGCAGCTCCCGGACAGGGACTGAAGCTTTCTTT
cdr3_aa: CASSSRTGTEAFF

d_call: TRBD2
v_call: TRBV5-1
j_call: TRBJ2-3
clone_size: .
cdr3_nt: TGCGCCAGCAGCTTGGGCTCGCGCGGGGGGGCCGGAGATACGCAGTATTTT
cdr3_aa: CASSLGSRGGAGDTQYF

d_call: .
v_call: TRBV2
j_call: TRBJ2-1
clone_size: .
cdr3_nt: TGTGCCAGCAACTCGGTAGTGGAGCAGTTCTTC
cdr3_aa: CASNSVVEQFF

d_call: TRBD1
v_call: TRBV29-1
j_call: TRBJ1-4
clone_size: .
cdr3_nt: TGCAGCGTTCGGGGACAGGGGAGTGAAAAACTGTTTTTT
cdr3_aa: CSVRGQGSEKLFF

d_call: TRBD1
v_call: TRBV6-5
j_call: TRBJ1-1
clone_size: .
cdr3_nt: TGTGCCAGCCGACAGGGGGGTTACACTGAAGCTTTCTTT
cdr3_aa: CASRQGGYTEAFF

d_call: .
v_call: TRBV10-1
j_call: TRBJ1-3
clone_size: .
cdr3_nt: TGCGCCAGCAGTGACTCGGATGACGGGGGTAACACCATATATTTT
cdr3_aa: CASSDSDDGGNTIYF

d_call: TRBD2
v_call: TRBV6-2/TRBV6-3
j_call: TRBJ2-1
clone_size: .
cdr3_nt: TGTGCCAGCAGCCCGATACCGGGACTAGCGGGAGGGCCGAGGTTCTTC
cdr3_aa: CASSPIPGLAGGPRFF

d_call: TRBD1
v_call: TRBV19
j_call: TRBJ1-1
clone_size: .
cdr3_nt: TGTGCCAGTAGTATATTAACAGGACAGGTCGCGGAAGCTTTCTTT
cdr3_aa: CASSILTGQVAEAFF

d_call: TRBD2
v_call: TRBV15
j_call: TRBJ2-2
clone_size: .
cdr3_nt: TGTGCCACCAGACTAGCGGGAGAGTTCGGGGAGCTGTTTTTT
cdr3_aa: CATRLAGEFGELFF

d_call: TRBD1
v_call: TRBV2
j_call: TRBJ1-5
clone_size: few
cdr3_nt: TGTGCCAGCAGTGCCGGGACAGGTGGGTCGTCGCCCCAGCATTTT
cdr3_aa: CASSAGTGGSSPQHF

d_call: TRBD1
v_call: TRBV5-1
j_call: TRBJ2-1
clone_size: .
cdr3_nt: TGCGCCAGCAGCTTGGGCAGGGGGCGTCAGTTCTTC
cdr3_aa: CASSLGRGRQFF